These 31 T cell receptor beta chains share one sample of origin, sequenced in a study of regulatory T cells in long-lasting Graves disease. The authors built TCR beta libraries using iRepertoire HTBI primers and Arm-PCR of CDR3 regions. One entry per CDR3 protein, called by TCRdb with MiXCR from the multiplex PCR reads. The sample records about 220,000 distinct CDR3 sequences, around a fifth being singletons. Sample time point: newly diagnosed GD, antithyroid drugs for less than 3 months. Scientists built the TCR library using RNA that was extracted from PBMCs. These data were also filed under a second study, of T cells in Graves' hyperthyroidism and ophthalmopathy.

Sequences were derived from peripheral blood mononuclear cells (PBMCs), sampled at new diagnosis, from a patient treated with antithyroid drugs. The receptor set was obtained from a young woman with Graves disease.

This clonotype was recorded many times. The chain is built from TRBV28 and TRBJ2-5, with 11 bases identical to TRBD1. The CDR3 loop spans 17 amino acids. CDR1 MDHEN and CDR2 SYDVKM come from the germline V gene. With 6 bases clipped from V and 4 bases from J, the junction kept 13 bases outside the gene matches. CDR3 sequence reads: CASSQPSLGQGGETQYF. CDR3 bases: TGTGCCAGCAGCCAACCATCCCTGGGACAGGGGGGAGAGACCCAGTACTTC.

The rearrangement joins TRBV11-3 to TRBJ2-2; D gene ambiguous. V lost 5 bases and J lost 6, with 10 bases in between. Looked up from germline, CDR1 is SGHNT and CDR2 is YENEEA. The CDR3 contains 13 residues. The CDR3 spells CASSETRAGELFF. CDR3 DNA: TGTGCCAGCAGCGAGACGCGCGCCGGGGAGCTGTTTTTT. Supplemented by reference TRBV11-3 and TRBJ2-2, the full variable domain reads EAGVVQSPRYKIIEKKQPVAFWCNPISGHNTLYWYLQNLGQGPELLIRYENEEAVDDSQLPKDRFSAERLKGVDSTLKIQPAELGDSAVYLCASSETRAGELFFGEGSRLTVL.

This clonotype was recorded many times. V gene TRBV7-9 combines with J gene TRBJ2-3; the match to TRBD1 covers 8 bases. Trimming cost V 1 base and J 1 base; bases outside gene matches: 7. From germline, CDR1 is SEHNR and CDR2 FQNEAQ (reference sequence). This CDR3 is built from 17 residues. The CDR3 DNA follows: TGTGCCAGCAGCTTAGGACAGACAGGGGCCCGCACAGATACGCAGTATTTT. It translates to CASSLGQTGARTDTQYF.

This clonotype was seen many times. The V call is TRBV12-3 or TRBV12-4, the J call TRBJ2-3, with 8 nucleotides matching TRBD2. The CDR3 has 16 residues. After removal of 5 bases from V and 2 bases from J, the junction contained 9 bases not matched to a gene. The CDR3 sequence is CASSPGASGPTDTQYF. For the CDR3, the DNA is TGTGCCAGCAGTCCGGGGGCTAGCGGGCCCACAGATACGCAGTATTTT.

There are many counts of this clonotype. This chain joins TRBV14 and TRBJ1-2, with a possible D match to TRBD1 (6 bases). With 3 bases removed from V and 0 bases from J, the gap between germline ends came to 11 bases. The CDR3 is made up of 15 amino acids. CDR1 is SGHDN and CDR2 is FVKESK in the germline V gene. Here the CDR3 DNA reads TGTGCCAGCAGCCACAGGGACAAGACTAACTATGGCTACACCTTC. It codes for CASSHRDKTNYGYTF.

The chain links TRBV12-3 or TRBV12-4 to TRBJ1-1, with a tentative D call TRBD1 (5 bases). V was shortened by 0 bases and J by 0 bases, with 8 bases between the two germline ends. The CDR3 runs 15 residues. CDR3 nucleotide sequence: TGTGCCAGCAGTTTAGCGCAGGGTATGAACACTGAAGCTTTCTTT. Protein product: CASSLAQGMNTEAFF.

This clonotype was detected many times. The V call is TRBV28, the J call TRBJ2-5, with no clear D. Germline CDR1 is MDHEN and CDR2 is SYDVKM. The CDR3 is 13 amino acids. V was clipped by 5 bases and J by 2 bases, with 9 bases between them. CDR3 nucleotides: TGTGCCAGCAGTGATCTGACTCAAGAGACCCAGTACTTC. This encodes CASSDLTQETQYF. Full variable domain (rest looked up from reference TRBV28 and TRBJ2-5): DVKVTQSSRYLVKRTGEKVFLECVQDMDHENMFWYRQDPGLGLRLIYFSYDVKMKEKGDIPEGYSVSREKKERFSLILESASTNQTSMYLCASSDLTQETQYFGPGTRLLVL.

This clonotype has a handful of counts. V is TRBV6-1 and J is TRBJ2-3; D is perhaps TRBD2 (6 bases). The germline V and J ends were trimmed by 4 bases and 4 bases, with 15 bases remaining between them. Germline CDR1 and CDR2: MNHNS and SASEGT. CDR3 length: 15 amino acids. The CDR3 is CASSVFGGIPDTQYF. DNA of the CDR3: TGTGCCAGCAGTGTCTTCGGGGGAATCCCAGATACGCAGTATTTT.

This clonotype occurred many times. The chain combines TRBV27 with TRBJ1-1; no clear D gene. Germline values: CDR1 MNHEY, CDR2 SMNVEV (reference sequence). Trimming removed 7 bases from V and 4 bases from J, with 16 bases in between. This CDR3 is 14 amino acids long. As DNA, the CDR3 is TGTGCCAGCACCTGGACCCTTTATGGCACTGAAGCTTTCTTT. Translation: CASTWTLYGTEAFF.

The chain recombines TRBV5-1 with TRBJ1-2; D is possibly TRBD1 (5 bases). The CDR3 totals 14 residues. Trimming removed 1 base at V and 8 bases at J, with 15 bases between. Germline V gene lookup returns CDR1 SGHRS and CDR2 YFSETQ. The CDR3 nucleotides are TGCGCCAGCAGCTTGAATCGGGGGGGAAGAGGCTACACCTTC. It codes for CASSLNRGGRGYTF. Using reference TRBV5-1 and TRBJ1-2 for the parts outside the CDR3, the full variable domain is KAGVTQTPRYLIKTRGQQVTLSCSPISGHRSVSWYQQTPGQGLQFLFEYFSETQRNKGNFPGRFSGRQFSNSRSEMNVSTLELGDSALYLCASSLNRGGRGYTFGSGTRLTVV.

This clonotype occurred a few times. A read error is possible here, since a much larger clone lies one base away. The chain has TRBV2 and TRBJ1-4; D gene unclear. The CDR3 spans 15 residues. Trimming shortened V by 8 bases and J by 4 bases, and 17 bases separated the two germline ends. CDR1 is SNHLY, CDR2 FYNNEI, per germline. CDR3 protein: CASQNRRYDNEKLFF. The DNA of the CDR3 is TGTGCCAGCCAGAACCGGCGATACGATAATGAAAAACTGTTTTTT.

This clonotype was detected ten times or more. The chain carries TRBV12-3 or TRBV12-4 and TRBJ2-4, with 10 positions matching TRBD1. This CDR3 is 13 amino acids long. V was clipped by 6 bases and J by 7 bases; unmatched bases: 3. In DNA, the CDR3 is TGTGCCAGCAGACCGGGACAGGGGAACATTCAGTACTTC. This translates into CASRPGQGNIQYF.

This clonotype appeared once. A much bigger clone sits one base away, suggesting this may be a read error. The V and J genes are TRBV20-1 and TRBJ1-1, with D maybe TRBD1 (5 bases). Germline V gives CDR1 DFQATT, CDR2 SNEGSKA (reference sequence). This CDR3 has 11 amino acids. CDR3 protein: CSARDPPGALF. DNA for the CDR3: TGCAGTGCTAGAGACCCACCCGGGGCTCTCTTT.

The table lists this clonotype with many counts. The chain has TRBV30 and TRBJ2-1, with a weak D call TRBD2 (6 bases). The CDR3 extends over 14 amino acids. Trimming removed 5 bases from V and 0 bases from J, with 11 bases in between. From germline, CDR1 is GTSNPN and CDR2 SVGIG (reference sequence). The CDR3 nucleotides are TGTGCCTGGTTAGCGGTTAGCTCCTACAATGAGCAGTTCTTC. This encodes CAWLAVSSYNEQFF. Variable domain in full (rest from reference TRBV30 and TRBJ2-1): SQTIHQWPATLVQPVGSPLSLECTVEGTSNPNLYWYRQAAGRGLQLLFYSVGIGQISSEVPQNLSASRPQDRQFILSSKKLLLSDSGFYLCAWLAVSSYNEQFFGPGTRLTVL.

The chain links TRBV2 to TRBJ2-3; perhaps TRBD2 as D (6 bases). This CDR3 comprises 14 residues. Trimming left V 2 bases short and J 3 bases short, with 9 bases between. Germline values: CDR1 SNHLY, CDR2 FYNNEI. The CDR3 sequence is CASSERLATDTQYF. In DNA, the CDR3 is TGTGCCAGCAGTGAACGGCTAGCGACAGATACGCAGTATTTT.

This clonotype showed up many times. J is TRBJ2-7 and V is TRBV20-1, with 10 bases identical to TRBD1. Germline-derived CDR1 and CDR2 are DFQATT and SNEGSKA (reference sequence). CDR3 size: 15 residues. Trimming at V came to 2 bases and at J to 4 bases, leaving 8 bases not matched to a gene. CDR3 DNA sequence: TGCAGTGCTAGATCCCGGGACAGGGGCGTGTACGAGCAGTACTTC. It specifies CSARSRDRGVYEQYF.

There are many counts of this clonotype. CDR3 nucleotide sequence: TGTGCCAGCAGTTTAAAGGCTAGCTATGGCTACACCTTC. This encodes CASSLKASYGYTF. V usage is TRBV28 and J usage is TRBJ1-2, with D unresolved. The CDR3 has 13 residues. V was shortened by 2 bases and J by 4 bases, with 8 bases between the two germline ends. From germline, CDR1 is MDHEN and CDR2 SYDVKM.

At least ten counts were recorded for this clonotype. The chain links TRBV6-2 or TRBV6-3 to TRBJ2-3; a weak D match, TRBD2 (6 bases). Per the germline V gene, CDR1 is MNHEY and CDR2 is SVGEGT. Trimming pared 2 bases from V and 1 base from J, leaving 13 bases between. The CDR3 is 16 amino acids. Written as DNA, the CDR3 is TGTGCCAGCAGTTACGGGGGAGGCGTCGGCACAGATACGCAGTATTTT. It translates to CASSYGGGVGTDTQYF.

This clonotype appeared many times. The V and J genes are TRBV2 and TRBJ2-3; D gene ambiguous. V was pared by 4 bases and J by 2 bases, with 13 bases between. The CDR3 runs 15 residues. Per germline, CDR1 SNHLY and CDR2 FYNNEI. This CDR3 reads CASSGGLTFTDTQYF. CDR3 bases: TGTGCCAGCAGTGGTGGTCTCACCTTCACAGATACGCAGTATTTT.

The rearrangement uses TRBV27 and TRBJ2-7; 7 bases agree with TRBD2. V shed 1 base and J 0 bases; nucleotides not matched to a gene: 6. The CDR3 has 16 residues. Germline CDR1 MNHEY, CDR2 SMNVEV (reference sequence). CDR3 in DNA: TGTGCCAGCAGTTTATACGCTAGCGGAGTCTCCTACGAGCAGTACTTC. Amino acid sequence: CASSLYASGVSYEQYF.

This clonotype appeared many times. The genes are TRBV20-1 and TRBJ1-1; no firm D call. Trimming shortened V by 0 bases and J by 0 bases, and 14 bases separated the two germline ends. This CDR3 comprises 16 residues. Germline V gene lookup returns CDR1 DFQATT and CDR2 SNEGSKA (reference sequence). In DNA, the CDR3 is TGCAGTGCTAGAGATTTGGCCCGGAACATGAACACTGAAGCTTTCTTT. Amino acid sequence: CSARDLARNMNTEAFF.

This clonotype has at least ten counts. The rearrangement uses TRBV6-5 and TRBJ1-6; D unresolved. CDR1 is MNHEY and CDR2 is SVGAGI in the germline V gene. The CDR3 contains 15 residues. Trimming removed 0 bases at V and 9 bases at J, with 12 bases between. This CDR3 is CASSYSTSKGSPLHF. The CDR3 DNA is TGTGCCAGCAGTTACTCGACATCTAAGGGTTCACCCCTCCACTTT.

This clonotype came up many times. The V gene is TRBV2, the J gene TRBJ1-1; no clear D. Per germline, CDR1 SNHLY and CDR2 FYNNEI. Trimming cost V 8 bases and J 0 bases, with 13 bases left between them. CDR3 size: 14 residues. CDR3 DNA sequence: TGTGCCAGCGATTTGGAGGGAATGAACACTGAAGCTTTCTTT. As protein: CASDLEGMNTEAFF.

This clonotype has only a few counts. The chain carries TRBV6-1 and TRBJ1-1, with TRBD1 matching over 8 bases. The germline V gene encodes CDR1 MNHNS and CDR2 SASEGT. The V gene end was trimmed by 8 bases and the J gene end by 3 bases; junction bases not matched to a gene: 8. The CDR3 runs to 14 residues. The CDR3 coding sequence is TGTGCCAGCGTCTCCCCGGGACAGGACACTGAAGCTTTCTTT. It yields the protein CASVSPGQDTEAFF.

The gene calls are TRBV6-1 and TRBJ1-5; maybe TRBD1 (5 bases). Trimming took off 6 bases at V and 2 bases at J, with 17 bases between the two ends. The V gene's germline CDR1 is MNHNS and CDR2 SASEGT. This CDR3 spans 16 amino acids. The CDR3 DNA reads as TGTGCCAGCAGCAGCCGGGGCCCTGGGGGCAATCAGCCCCAGCATTTT. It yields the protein CASSSRGPGGNQPQHF.

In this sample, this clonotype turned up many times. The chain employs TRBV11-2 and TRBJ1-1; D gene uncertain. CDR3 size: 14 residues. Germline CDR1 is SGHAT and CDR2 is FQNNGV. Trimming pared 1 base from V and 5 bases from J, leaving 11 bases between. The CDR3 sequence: CASSLGLKETEAFF. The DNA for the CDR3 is TGTGCCAGCAGCTTAGGACTCAAGGAGACTGAAGCTTTCTTT.

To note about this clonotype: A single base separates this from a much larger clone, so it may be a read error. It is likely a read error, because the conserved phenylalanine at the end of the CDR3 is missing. CDR3 bases: TGCGCCAGCAGCTTTACCGGAGCGGGAGTTGATACGCAGTATTTG. Translation: CASSFTGAGVDTQYL. V gene TRBV5-1 combines with J gene TRBJ2-3, with 8 nucleotides matching TRBD2. After removal of 2 bases from V and 6 bases from J, the junction contained 8 bases not matched to a gene. The germline V gene has CDR1 SGHRS and CDR2 YFSETQ. CDR3 length: 15 residues.

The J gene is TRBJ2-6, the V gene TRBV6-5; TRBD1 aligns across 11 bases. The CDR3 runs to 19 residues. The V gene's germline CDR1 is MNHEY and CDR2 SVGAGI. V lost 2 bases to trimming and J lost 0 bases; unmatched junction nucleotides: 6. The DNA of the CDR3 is TGTGCCAGCAGTTACGCCGGGACAGGGGGAGACTCTGGGGCCAACGTCCTGACTTTC. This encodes CASSYAGTGGDSGANVLTF.

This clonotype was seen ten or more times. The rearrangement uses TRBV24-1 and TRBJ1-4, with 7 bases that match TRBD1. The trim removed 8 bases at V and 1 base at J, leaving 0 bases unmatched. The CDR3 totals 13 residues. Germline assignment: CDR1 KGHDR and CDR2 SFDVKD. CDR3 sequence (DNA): TGTGCCACCACAGGGGGAACTAATGAAAAACTGTTTTTT. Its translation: CATTGGTNEKLFF.

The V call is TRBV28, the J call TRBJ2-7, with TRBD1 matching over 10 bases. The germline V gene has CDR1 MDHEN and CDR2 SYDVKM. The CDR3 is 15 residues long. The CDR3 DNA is TGTGCCAGCAGTCTGGGACAGGGGTGGGTCTACGAGCGGTACGTC. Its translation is CASSLGQGWVYERYV.

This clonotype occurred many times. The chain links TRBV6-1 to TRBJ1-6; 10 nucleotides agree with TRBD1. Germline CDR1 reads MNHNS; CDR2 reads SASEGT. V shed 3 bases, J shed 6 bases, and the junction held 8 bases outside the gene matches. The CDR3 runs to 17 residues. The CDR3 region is CASSEVTGGLSNSPLHF. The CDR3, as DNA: TGTGCCAGCAGTGAGGTGACAGGGGGCCTCTCTAATTCACCCCTCCACTTT.